One sample yielded the 19 T cell receptor beta chains listed below, sequenced in a study of shared clonotypes between healthy human individuals. Method: immunoSEQ multiplex PCR; TCRdb's copy keeps in-frame clones and lacks some. This sample carries more than 850,000 clones, around 78% of them seen once, and the ten largest clones take 0.5% to 0.6%. Sample: memory CD4+ T cells from PBMCs. Regarding subset: CD45RA-negative fraction. These TCRs come from a man in his late teens or twenties in good health. Some clones in this sample may be carry-over from other donors' samples.

The V call is TRBV19, the J call TRBJ1-3, with TRBD1 as a possible D gene (5 bases). The germline V gene has CDR1 LNHDA and CDR2 SQIVND (reference sequence). The CDR3 runs 17 residues. V was clipped by 7 bases and J by 2 bases, with 21 bases between them. Here the CDR3 reads CASTLRRGAMTGNTIYF. The DNA of the CDR3 is TGTGCCAGTACCTTAAGGCGGGGCGCCATGACTGGAAACACCATATATTTT.

The chain joins TRBV2 to TRBJ2-5; 9 positions agree with TRBD1. CDR3 length equals 15 residues. Germline V gene sequence: CDR1 SNHLY, CDR2 FYNNEI. After removal of 6 bases from V and 7 bases from J, the junction contained 12 bases not matched to a gene. The CDR3 sequence: CASRAGTGTSGTQYF. In nucleotides, the CDR3 is TGTGCCAGCAGGGCCGGGACAGGGACGTCCGGGACCCAGTACTTC.

The V and J genes are TRBV11-2 and TRBJ2-7, with D perhaps TRBD1 (5 bases). The V gene lost 1 base and the J gene lost 5 bases, with 15 bases spanning the gap. The CDR3 is made up of 15 amino acids. Germline V gene sequence: CDR1 SGHAT, CDR2 FQNNGV. The CDR3 DNA sequence: TGTGCCAGCAGCTTAGGGTTCGCAGGGCTTGACGAGCAGTACTTC. Its protein product is CASSLGFAGLDEQYF.

J is TRBJ1-1 and V is TRBV7-9, with 7 bases identical to TRBD1. From germline, CDR1 is SEHNR and CDR2 FQNEAQ (reference sequence). The CDR3 contains 14 residues. The V gene end was trimmed by 6 bases and the J gene end by 4 bases; junction bases not matched to a gene: 8. The chain's CDR3 is CASSPQGVGTEAFF. CDR3 nucleotide sequence: TGTGCCAGCAGTCCGCAGGGGGTGGGCACTGAAGCTTTCTTT.

This chain connects TRBV18 to TRBJ1-3; the D is unclear. The CDR3 totals 15 residues. The V gene's germline CDR1 is KGHSH and CDR2 LQKENI. V was trimmed by 2 bases and J by 0 bases, leaving 8 bases between them. CDR3 nucleotide sequence: TGTGCCAGCTCACCAGAGGCATCCTCTGGAAACACCATATATTTT. Its protein is CASSPEASSGNTIYF.

With respect to this clone: This specimen includes other DNA sequences encoding the same CDR3. The V call is TRBV7-2, the J call TRBJ2-5; D possibly corresponds to TRBD2 (6 bases). The CDR3 spans 14 residues. Trimming stripped 3 bases from V and 1 base from J, with 9 bases between. From germline, CDR1 is SGHTA and CDR2 FQGNSA. Written as DNA, the CDR3 is TGTGCCAGCAGCTTCCAGGGAGGCCAAGAGACCCAGTACTTC. This translates into CASSFQGGQETQYF.

The rearrangement joins TRBV18 to TRBJ2-1; TRBD1 or TRBD2 may be the D gene (8 bases each). Germline V gene lookup returns CDR1 KGHSH and CDR2 LQKENI. The CDR3 sequence is 15 residues long. The V end was cut by 8 bases, the J end by 4 bases, with 18 bases between. CDR3 nucleotides: TGTGCCAGCGATAGCGGGGACAGGATATACAATGAGCAGTTCTTC. It encodes CASDSGDRIYNEQFF.

A remark on this clone: The same CDR3 arises from other DNA sequences in this sample as well. The gene calls are TRBV18 and TRBJ2-5; 9 nucleotides align to TRBD1. Germline CDR1 is KGHSH and CDR2 is LQKENI. The CDR3 has 13 residues. Germline trimming cut 2 bases from V and 5 bases from J; bases unmatched to any gene: 0. The CDR3 here is CASSPGQGETQYF. The DNA for the CDR3 is TGTGCCAGCTCACCAGGACAGGGGGAGACCCAGTACTTC.

The chain employs TRBV6-1 and TRBJ2-5; D is unresolved. Per germline, CDR1 MNHNS and CDR2 SASEGT. This CDR3 spans 12 amino acids. V lost 8 bases and J lost 4, with 11 bases in between. CDR3 residues: CASAGGGETQYF. DNA of the CDR3: TGTGCCAGCGCCGGCGGCGGAGAGACCCAGTACTTC.

This rearrangement joins TRBV11-2 to TRBJ1-2; D is possibly TRBD1 (5 bases). V lost 6 bases and J lost 11, with 22 bases in between. The CDR3 has 14 amino acids. The germline V gene encodes CDR1 SGHAT and CDR2 FQNNGV. Here the CDR3 DNA reads TGTGCCAGCAGTCGTACCGGGCAGGGCCCGGCATACACCTTC. Translation gives CASSRTGQGPAYTF.

In this sample, this clone turned up a few times. The DNA of the CDR3 is TGCGCCAGCAGCTTGGACGGGGCTGGGGCCAACGTCCTGACTTTC. Amino acids: CASSLDGAGANVLTF. This sequence joins TRBV5-1 and TRBJ2-6; perhaps TRBD2 as D (5 bases). The V end was cut by 0 bases, the J end by 2 bases, with 6 bases between. The CDR3 length is 15 residues. CDR1 is SGHRS, CDR2 YFSETQ, per germline.

The genes are TRBV4-2 and TRBJ2-6; D is ambiguous. This CDR3 has 16 amino acids. Germline V lookup: CDR1 LGHNA, CDR2 YNFKEQ. V was trimmed by 1 base and J by 0 bases, leaving 7 bases between them. The CDR3 coding sequence is TGTGCCAGCAGCCAAGGAACGTCCTCTGGGGCCAACGTCCTGACTTTC. Translation: CASSQGTSSGANVLTF.

The V gene is TRBV11-2, the J gene TRBJ1-3; D is unresolved. The germline V gene encodes CDR1 SGHAT and CDR2 FQNNGV. This CDR3 is built from 16 residues. V lost 1 base to trimming and J lost 5 bases, with 15 bases between them. The CDR3 DNA is TGTGCCAGCAGCTTAGTACCCGTCAGGAATCGAAACACCATATATTTT. It codes for CASSLVPVRNRNTIYF.

Regarding this clone: Other DNA sequences within the sample encode an identical CDR3. The chain recombines TRBV18 with TRBJ2-2; D remains unclear. Germline CDR1 is KGHSH and CDR2 is LQKENI. There are 15 residues in the CDR3. Trimming cost V 1 base and J 0 bases, with 6 bases left between them. CDR3 DNA: TGTGCCAGCTCACCACAGGGCGCGAACACCGGGGAGCTGTTTTTT. Its translation: CASSPQGANTGELFF.

The chain carries TRBV5-1 and TRBJ2-2; the D gene is possibly TRBD1 (5 bases). Trimming removed 0 bases from V and 6 bases from J, with 12 bases in between. There are 15 residues in the CDR3. From germline, CDR1 is SGHRS and CDR2 YFSETQ. In nucleotides, the CDR3 is TGCGCCAGCAGCTTGGGGGCAGCACAGGCCGGGGAGCTGTTTTTT. The encoded protein is CASSLGAAQAGELFF.

The chain is built from TRBV7-2 and TRBJ1-1, with D hard to call. The CDR3 spans 12 residues. V was cut by 4 bases and J by 4 bases, with 7 bases left in between. CDR1 SGHTA and CDR2 FQGNSA come from the germline V gene. CDR3 sequence: CASSSTRTEAFF. Written as DNA, the CDR3 is TGTGCCAGCAGCTCCACACGCACTGAAGCTTTCTTT.

This clone was observed a few times. V usage is TRBV28 and J usage is TRBJ1-1, with 7 bases fitting TRBD1. After removal of 4 bases from V and 3 bases from J, the junction contained 8 bases not matched to a gene. Germline V CDR1 and CDR2: MDHEN, SYDVKM. This CDR3 has 15 residues. CDR3 loop: CASSSTGRGDTEAFF. The CDR3 region has the DNA TGTGCCAGCAGTTCGACAGGGAGGGGAGACACTGAAGCTTTCTTT. The full variable domain, in which reference TRBV28 and TRBJ1-1 provide the parts outside the CDR3, is DVKVTQSSRYLVKRTGEKVFLECVQDMDHENMFWYRQDPGLGLRLIYFSYDVKMKEKGDIPEGYSVSREKKERFSLILESASTNQTSMYLCASSSTGRGDTEAFFGQGTRLTVV.

The chain uses TRBV2 and TRBJ2-1, with D maybe TRBD2 (6 bases). The germline V gene encodes CDR1 SNHLY and CDR2 FYNNEI. The CDR3 sequence is 13 residues long. The V end was cut by 7 bases, the J end by 7 bases, with 14 bases between. As DNA, the CDR3 is TGTGCCAGCACTGGTGGGGGGAATAATGAGCAGTTCTTC. Amino acids: CASTGGGNNEQFF.

This chain joins TRBV7-3 and TRBJ1-1, with 7 bases that match TRBD1. The V gene's germline CDR1 is SGHTA and CDR2 FQGTGA. Unmatched junction bases numbered 2, after V lost 4 bases and J lost 0 bases. CDR3 length equals 14 residues. CDR3 residues: CASSSTGLNTEAFF. As DNA, the CDR3 is TGTGCCAGCAGCTCGACAGGGCTGAACACTGAAGCTTTCTTT.